The entry that follows covers one TCR beta chain sequence. The data stem from a study of T cell changes during pregnancy in multiple sclerosis. This CDR3 contains 14 residues. In germline, CDR1 is SGDLS, CDR2 YYNGEE. The trim removed 3 bases at V and 4 bases at J, leaving 4 bases unmatched. Here immunoSEQ multiplex PCR was the method, and the copy in TCRdb shows in-frame clones only, minus some. The repertoire holds 80,000 to 95,000 clones, with 90% to 95% as singletons. Specimen: peripheral blood, collected in the second trimester of pregnancy. The V and J genes are TRBV9 and TRBJ2-7; 10 nucleotides match TRBD2. This TCR was recovered from a female donor with multiple sclerosis, enrolled in a pregnancy study. The CDR3 here is CASSAGLAIYEQYF. The CDR3 DNA reads TGTGCCAGCAGCGCGGGACTAGCGATTTACGAGCAGTACTTC.